The rows below give T cell receptor beta chains drawn from one sample of a study of blood T cell repertoires in COVID-19. The method was immunoSEQ multiplex PCR; TCRdb's version includes in-frame clones alone and lacks a portion of them. The table has about 310,000 clones, about 91% seen once. Material: PBMCs or T cells enriched from blood (not recorded which). The receptors shown here come from a woman aged 40 to 49 who had recovered from COVID-19. The CDR3 runs from the conserved cysteine through the conserved F or W. The D gene is left open where the match is weak. Only part of the rows carry a size: once, few, many, or a class if the clone is expanded.

d_call	v_call	j_call	clone_size	cdr3_nt	cdr3_aa
-	TRBV7-2	TRBJ1-4	-	TGTGCCAGCAGCTTAGACCGGGGAGTAGGAAAACTGTTTTTT	CASSLDRGVGKLFF
TRBD1	TRBV27	TRBJ2-5	-	TGTGCCAGCAGTCCGGACAGGGGTTTCCAAGAGACCCAGTACTTC	CASSPDRGFQETQYF
-	TRBV18	TRBJ1-1	-	TGTGCCAGCTCACTATACACTGAAGCTTTCTTT	CASSLYTEAFF
-	TRBV28	TRBJ1-4	-	TGTGCCAGCAGTTTACCCGGTTGGAGGGGGGGCTTTCTTAATGAAAAACTGTTTTTT	CASSLPGWRGGFLNEKLFF
-	TRBV2	TRBJ2-2	once	TGTGCCAGCAGTGTGAGCTCGAACACCGGGGAGCTGTTTTTT	CASSVSSNTGELFF
-	TRBV6-4	TRBJ2-1	-	TGTGCCAGCAGTTTGGGGGCCTCTCAGGATGAGCAGTTCTTC	CASSLGASQDEQFF
TRBD2	TRBV7-3	TRBJ2-7	once	TGTGCGACCCCCCTACTAGCGGGACCAAAGCAGTACTTC	CATPLLAGPKQYF
TRBD1	TRBV15	TRBJ2-4	-	TGTGCCACCAGCAGGGGACAGGTTGTAAACATTCAGTACTTC	CATSRGQVVNIQYF
TRBD2	TRBV11-3	TRBJ2-7	-	TGTGCCAGCAGCTTAGATGGGAGGTGGCGGGAGAGGTTCAACGAGCAGTACTTC	CASSLDGRWRERFNEQYF
-	TRBV6-5	TRBJ2-7	-	TGTGCCAGCAGTTATGGGGAAGAGGGCTACGAGCAGTACTTC	CASSYGEEGYEQYF
TRBD1	TRBV7-2	TRBJ2-7	once	TGTGCCAGCAGGTGGGACAGGGGTACCCTGTACTTC	CASRWDRGTLYF
TRBD1	TRBV25-1	TRBJ2-1	-	TGTGCCAGCAGTGAATTTAACCCGGGACAGGGAAATTACAATGAGCAGTTCTTC	CASSEFNPGQGNYNEQFF
TRBD2	TRBV30	TRBJ2-3	-	TGTGCCTGGAGCGGGCGGGGGGGCCCAGATACGCAGTATTTT	CAWSGRGGPDTQYF
TRBD1	TRBV4-1	TRBJ2-7	-	TGCGCCAGCAGCCAAGCGGGACAGGGGGGGGACAACTTC	CASSQAGQGGDNF
-	TRBV6-1	TRBJ1-3	-	TGTGCCAGCAGTGAAAGGGGCTCTGGAAACACCATATATTTT	CASSERGSGNTIYF
-	TRBV7-8	TRBJ1-5	-	TGTGCCAGCAGCTTTTCTACTAATAGCAATCAGCCCCAGCATTTT	CASSFSTNSNQPQHF
-	TRBV27	TRBJ1-1	-	TGTGCCAGCAGCCAGACAGGGAACACTGAAGCTTTCTTT	CASSQTGNTEAFF
-	TRBV6-2/TRBV6-3	TRBJ2-4	-	TGTGCCAGCAGTTCCAACAGGGATCTCGACATTCAGTACTTC	CASSSNRDLDIQYF
-	TRBV7-3	TRBJ2-5	-	TGTGCCAGCAGCTCTGGACAGCAAGAGACCCAGTACTTC	CASSSGQQETQYF
-	TRBV11-3	TRBJ1-4	-	TGTGCCAGCAGTCCTGAGGCAACTAATGAAAAACTGTTTTTT	CASSPEATNEKLFF
-	TRBV7-6	TRBJ2-2	-	TGTGCCAGCAGCTTGGGCGCCGGGGGCACCGGGGAGCTGTTTTTT	CASSLGAGGTGELFF
-	TRBV4-1	TRBJ2-1	-	TGCGCCAGCAGCCACCTCAATGAGCAGTTCTTC	CASSHLNEQFF
-	TRBV9	TRBJ2-3	-	TGTGCCAGCAGCGTCTCCATAGATCCCCCTCTCGATACGCAGTATTTT	CASSVSIDPPLDTQYF
-	TRBV2	TRBJ2-7	-	TGTGCCAGCAGTGGGGACAAGTCCGAGCAGTACTTC	CASSGDKSEQYF
-	TRBV29-1	TRBJ1-1	-	TGCAGCGTCCTAGAAGGCCCACCCGAAGCTTTCTTT	CSVLEGPPEAFF
-	TRBV7-8	TRBJ2-5	-	TGTGCCAGCAGCTTAGGTGGGCAGGTGGAGACCCAGTACTTC	CASSLGGQVETQYF
-	TRBV7-2	TRBJ1-2	once	TGTGCCAGCAGCTTAGCGCTTGGGGGCTGGGGCTATGGCTACACCTTC	CASSLALGGWGYGYTF
-	TRBV6-2/TRBV6-3	TRBJ1-6	-	TGTGCCAGCAGTTACTCGGTTGGCTACAACGGGTCACCCCTCCACTTT	CASSYSVGYNGSPLHF
TRBD1	TRBV5-4	TRBJ2-3	-	TGTGCCAGCAGCAGACGACAGGGGGTTGTCACAGATACGCAGTATTTT	CASSRRQGVVTDTQYF
-	TRBV7-2	TRBJ2-5	-	TGTGCCAGCGGGGGCAAGAGACAAGAGACCCAGTACTTC	CASGGKRQETQYF
-	TRBV16	TRBJ2-3	few	TGTGCCAGCAGCTACACAGATACGCAGTATTTT	CASSYTDTQYF
-	TRBV19	TRBJ1-1	-	TGTGCCAGTAGTCTAACAGTGAACACTGAAGCTTTCTTT	CASSLTVNTEAFF
-	TRBV9	TRBJ2-5	-	TGTGCCAGCAGCCTCGGGGGACCAGAGACCCAGTACTTC	CASSLGGPETQYF
-	TRBV6-2/TRBV6-3	TRBJ1-1	few	TGTGCCAGCAGTTACTCGATGGTGGCGGGTGGCACTGAAGCTTTCTTT	CASSYSMVAGGTEAFF
TRBD1	TRBV5-1	TRBJ1-1	once	TGCGCCAGCAGCGGACTACAGGGGCAGAACACTGAAGCTTTCTTT	CASSGLQGQNTEAFF
TRBD2	TRBV3-1/TRBV3-2	TRBJ2-3	once	TGTGCCAGCAGTCCTAGCGGGGCGCTCACAGATACGCAGTATTTT	CASSPSGALTDTQYF
TRBD1	TRBV28	TRBJ1-1	-	TGTGCCAGCAGTTCCGGGACAGGGGGCAGAGGCACTGAAGCTTTCTTT	CASSSGTGGRGTEAFF
-	TRBV20-1	TRBJ1-1	-	TGCAGTGCTAGTGCTGCCCTCCAGGGGTGGTCTGAAGCTTTCTTT	CSASAALQGWSEAFF
-	TRBV7-8	TRBJ2-3	-	TGTGCCAGCAGCTTAGTATATCAGGGTGACACAGATACGCAGTATTTT	CASSLVYQGDTDTQYF
TRBD1	TRBV7-3	TRBJ2-2	-	TGTGCCAGCAGCTGGGGGACAGGGGGCGGACTAAGTACCGGGGAGCTGTTTTTT	CASSWGTGGGLSTGELFF
TRBD2	TRBV24-1	TRBJ2-5	-	TGTGCCACCAGTACAACGAGCGGGAGTCGGGAGACCCAGTACTTC	CATSTTSGSRETQYF
-	TRBV6-5	TRBJ1-1	-	TGTGCCAGCAGTTACTCGAGGGAGAACACTGAAGCTTTCTTT	CASSYSRENTEAFF
-	TRBV27	TRBJ2-1	-	TGTGCCAGCAGACATCCGGCAGGGCACGATGGTGAGCAGTTCTTC	CASRHPAGHDGEQFF
-	TRBV24-1	TRBJ2-3	-	TGTGCCACCAGTGATAGGGCAGGGGCCACAGATACGCAGTATTTT	CATSDRAGATDTQYF
TRBD1	TRBV6-5	TRBJ2-7	once	TGTGCCAGCAGTCAGGGACAGTCTCCCTACGAGCAGTACTTC	CASSQGQSPYEQYF
TRBD1	TRBV7-2	TRBJ1-2	-	TGTGCCAGCAGCTTATCCTCCGGGACAGCCTATGGCTACACCTTC	CASSLSSGTAYGYTF
-	TRBV18	TRBJ1-4	-	TGTGCCAGCTCGGCCCTTGCAACTAATGAAAAACTGTTTTTT	CASSALATNEKLFF